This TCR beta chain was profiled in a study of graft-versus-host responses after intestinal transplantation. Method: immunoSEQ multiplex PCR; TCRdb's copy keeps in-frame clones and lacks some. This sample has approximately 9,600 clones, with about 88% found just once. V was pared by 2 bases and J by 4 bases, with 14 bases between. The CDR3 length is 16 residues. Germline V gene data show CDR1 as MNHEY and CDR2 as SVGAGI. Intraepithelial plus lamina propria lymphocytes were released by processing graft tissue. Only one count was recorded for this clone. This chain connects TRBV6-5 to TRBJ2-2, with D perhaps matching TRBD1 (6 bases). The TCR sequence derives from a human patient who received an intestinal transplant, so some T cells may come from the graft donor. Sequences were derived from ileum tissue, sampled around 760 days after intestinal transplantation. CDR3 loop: CASSYSGGVGTGELFF. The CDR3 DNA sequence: TGTGCCAGCAGTTACAGTGGGGGCGTGGGCACCGGGGAGCTGTTTTTT.